A selection of T cell receptor beta chains follows, all from one sample in a study of Tregs in tolerant kidney transplant recipients. What these receptors recognize is not known. This table comes from immunoSEQ multiplex PCR, and its TCRdb copy is limited to in-frame clones, with some not included. Among about 16,000 clones, about 57% were seen once, and the ten largest hold more than 2.5%. Sample: Tregs from blood cultured with allogeneic cells. The receptors were gathered from a human donor in good health. Both conserved end residues are trimmed from each CDR3. Each record gives: V gene, CDR3 protein.

TRBV5-4 | ASSPRSSGTGVGYT
TRBV2 | ASTSGARGANVLT
TRBV11-2 | ASSLLRDSQETQY
TRBV7-8 | ASSLATGAVGTEAF
TRBV5-2 | ASNVRKTYGYT
TRBV5-4 | ASSLSTANTEAF
TRBV11-2 | ASSLVGTEAF
TRBV21-1 | ASSNNPYGYT
TRBV29-1 | SVVDTGNANEKLF
TRBV6-5 | ASSYSPDQPQH
TRBV9 | ASSVTVNAGELF
TRBV19 | ASNRAPSTGELF
TRBV7-2 | ASSLATGLNYGYT
TRBV6-5 | ASSHSLASKRRTQY
TRBV4-2 | ASSQETAIRTGELF
TRBV6-1 | ASSEAGGPGQF
TRBV6-6 | ASSLLSGPRYRYT
TRBV6-5 | ASSYSMTSGTGELF
TRBV7-9 | ASSAVPEAF
TRBV5-1 | ASSWAGGRDLHTDTQY
TRBV6-1 | ASSPRTAGYEQY
TRBV6-5 | ASSYRGQIYGYT
TRBV9 | ASSVMGLAVDTQY
TRBV9 | ASSVGRKAAGELF
TRBV6-5 | AAGETATNYGYT
TRBV5-1 | ASSLSPGRLETQY
TRBV19 | ATATGKFPEAF
TRBV7-3 | ASIRDRRNTEAF
TRBV14 | ASSQQGRGTEAF
TRBV15 | ATSRDDGPATDTQY
TRBV18 | ASSPVTPSYGYT
TRBV5-5 | ASSPETPFAEVYEQY
TRBV27 | ASNRQGRAGELF
TRBV9 | ASSHPSRTGRVLEQF
TRBV4-2 | ASSPPHTSGRAYEQY
TRBV11-3 | ASSLGAGNYGYT
TRBV6-6 | ASRRGKVHEQY
TRBV6-5 | ASGINLNTEAF
TRBV20-1 | SARSSYGYT
TRBV19 | ASREAGSTNEKLF
TRBV7-5 | ASSPELEDRKF
TRBV27 | ASSLLAGGNTEAF
TRBV18 | ASSASGTPLRRYEQY
TRBV5-6 | ASSSTGEQPQH
TRBV5-1 | ASSLWGGASSYNEQF
TRBV11-2 | ASSFGQGARWF
TRBV4-2 | ASSHRRATYNEQF
TRBV7-6 | ASSLLGTGYNEQF
TRBV29-1 | SAPGPGNTEAF
TRBV6-5 | ASSYSITSPDTQY
TRBV2 | ASRGTENQPQH
TRBV10-2 | ASSERLAGLF
TRBV13 | ASSQRRGVGPLH
TRBV6-1 | ASRRRDRAGETQY
TRBV7-2 | ASSSLTDTQY
TRBV18 | ASSPFTTNTGELF